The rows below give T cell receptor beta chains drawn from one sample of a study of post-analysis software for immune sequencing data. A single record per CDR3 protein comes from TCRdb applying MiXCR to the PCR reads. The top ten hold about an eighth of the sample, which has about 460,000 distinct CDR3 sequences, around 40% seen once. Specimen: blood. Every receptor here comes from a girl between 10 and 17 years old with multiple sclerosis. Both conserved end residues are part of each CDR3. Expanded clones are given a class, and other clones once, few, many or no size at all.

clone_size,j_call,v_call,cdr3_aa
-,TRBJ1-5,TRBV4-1,CASSLRLGASNQPQHF
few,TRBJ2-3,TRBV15,CATSRSTESTDTQYF
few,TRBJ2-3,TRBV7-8,CASSSTGAEDTQYF
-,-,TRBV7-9,CASSLSFYEQFF
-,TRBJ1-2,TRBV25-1,CASSGGHGTYYGYTF
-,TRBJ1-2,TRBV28,CASSSGIEMRYTF
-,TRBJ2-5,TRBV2,CASSPGTSHEAQYF
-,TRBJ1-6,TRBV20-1,CSARRGPISSPLHF
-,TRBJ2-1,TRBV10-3,CASTGGLTLDNEQFF
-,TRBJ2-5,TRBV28,CASRKTANQETQYF
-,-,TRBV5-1,CASTSTGTSGETQYF
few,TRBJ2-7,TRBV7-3,CASSLAEMAYEQYF
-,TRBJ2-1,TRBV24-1,CATSDPLSNEQFF
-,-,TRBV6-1,CASSESGRWTPRGENIQYF
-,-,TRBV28,CASRGPLGQTSHEQYF
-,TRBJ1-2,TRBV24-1,CATSRAGPNYGYTF
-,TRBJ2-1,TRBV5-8,CASSYHNEQFF
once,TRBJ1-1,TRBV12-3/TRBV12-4,CASRDRAGAEAFF
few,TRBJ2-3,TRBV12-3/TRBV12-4,CASSSGTGTDTQYF
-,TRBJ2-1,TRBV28,CAILSGTSGGYEQFF
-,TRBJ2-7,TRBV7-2,CASGLAGQPSYEQYF
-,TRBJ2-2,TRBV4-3,CASSRQGTGERFF
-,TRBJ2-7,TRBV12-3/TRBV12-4,CASRPPASYEQYF
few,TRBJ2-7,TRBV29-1,CSVEVSSVGLYEQYF
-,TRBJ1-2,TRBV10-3,CAIRRQTLYGYTF
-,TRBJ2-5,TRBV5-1,CASTTAGVQETQYF
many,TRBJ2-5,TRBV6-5,CASSYSETQYF
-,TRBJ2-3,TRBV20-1,CSARRGSTDTQYF
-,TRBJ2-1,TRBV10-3,CAISDSDRYNEQFF
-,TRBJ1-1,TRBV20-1,CSARRPGGPTEAFF
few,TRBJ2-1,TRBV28,CASSSPFSGRAHEQFF
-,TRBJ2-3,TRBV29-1,CSVALAKDTQYF
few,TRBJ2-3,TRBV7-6,CASSLSGTRWGAVTDTQYF
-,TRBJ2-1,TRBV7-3,CASSARGGTTLSYNEQFF
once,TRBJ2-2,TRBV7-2,CASSFDRVRRELFF
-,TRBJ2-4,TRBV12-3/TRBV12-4,CASSFEGRGAKNIQYF
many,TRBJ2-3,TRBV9,CASSVAPRENPDTQYF
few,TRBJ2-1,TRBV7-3,CASSSDRVREQFF
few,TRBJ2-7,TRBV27,CASSQRGAYEQYF
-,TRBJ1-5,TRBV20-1,CSAIISPAGNQPQHF
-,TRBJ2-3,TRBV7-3,CAGSSFDGMETTPDTQYF
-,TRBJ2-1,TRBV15,CATSRELAGIPYNEQFF
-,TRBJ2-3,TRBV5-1,CASRDSGESTDTQYF
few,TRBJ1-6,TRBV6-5,CASSYRSRDPLHF
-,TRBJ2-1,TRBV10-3,CAILTSGRYNEQFF
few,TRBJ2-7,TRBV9,CASSVGLEASERRSYEQYF
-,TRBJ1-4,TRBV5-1,CASSLAAGSNEKLFF
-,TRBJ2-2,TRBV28,CASSHTRTSYRGTGELFF
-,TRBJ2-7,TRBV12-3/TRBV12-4,CASSFVGAYEQYF
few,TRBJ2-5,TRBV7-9,CASSSPVLGEQYF
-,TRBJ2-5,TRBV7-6,CASSFEIGLETQYF
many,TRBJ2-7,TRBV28,CASSRTGTYEQYF